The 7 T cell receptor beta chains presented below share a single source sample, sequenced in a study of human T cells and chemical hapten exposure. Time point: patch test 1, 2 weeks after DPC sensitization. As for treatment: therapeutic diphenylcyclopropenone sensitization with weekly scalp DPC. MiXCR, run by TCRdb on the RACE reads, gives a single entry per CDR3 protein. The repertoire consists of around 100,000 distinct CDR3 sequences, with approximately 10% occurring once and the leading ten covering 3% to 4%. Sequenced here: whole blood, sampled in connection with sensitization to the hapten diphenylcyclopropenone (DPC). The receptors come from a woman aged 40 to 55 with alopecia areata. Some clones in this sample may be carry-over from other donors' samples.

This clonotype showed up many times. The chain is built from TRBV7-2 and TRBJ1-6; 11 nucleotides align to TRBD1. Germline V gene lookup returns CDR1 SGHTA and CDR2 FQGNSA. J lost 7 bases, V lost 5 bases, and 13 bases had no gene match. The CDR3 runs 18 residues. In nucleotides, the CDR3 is TGTGCCAGCAGCCTAGGACAGGGGGCGTTTGTAATGAATTCACCCCTCCACTTT. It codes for CASSLGQGAFVMNSPLHF.

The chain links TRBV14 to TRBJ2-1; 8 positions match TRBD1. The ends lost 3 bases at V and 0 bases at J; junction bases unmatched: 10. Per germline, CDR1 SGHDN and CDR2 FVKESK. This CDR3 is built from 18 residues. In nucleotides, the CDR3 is TGTGCCAGCAGCCACCCTGGGACAGGCAGGAGCTCCTACAATGAGCAGTTCTTC. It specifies CASSHPGTGRSSYNEQFF.

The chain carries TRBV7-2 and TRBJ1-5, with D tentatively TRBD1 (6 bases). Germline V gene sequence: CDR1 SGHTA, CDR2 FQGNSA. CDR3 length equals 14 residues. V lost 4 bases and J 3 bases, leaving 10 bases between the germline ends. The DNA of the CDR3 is TGTGCCAGCAGCTCAACAGGGTACAATCAGCCCCAGCATTTT. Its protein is CASSSTGYNQPQHF.

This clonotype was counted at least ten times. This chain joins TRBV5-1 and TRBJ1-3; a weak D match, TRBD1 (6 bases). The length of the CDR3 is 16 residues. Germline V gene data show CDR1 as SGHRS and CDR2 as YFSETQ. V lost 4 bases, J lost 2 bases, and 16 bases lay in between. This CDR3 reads CASSIRPRGAGNTIYF. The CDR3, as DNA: TGCGCCAGCAGCATCAGACCCAGGGGAGCTGGAAACACCATATATTTT.

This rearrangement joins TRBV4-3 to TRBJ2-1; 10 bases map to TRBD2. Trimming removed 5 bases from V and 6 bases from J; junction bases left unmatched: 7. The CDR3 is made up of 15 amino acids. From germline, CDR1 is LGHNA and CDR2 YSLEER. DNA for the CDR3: TGCGCCAGCAGCATAGGGCTAGCGGGAGCCAATGAGCAGTTCTTC. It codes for CASSIGLAGANEQFF.

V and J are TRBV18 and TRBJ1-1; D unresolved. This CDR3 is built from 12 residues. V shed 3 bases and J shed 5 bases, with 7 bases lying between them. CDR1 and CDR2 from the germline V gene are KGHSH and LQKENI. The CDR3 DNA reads TGTGCCAGCTCACCCCGGAGAACTGAAGCTTTCTTT. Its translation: CASSPRRTEAFF. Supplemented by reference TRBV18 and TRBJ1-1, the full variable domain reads NAGVMQNPRHLVRRRGQEARLRCSPMKGHSHVYWYRQLPEEGLKFMVYLQKENIIDESGMPKERFSAEFPKEGPSILRIQQVVRGDSAAYFCASSPRRTEAFFGQGTRLTVV.

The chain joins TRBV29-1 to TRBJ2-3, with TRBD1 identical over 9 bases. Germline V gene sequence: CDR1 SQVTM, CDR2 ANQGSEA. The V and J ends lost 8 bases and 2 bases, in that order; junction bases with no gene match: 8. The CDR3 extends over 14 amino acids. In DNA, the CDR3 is TGCAGCAAATCCGGGACAGGGAACACAGATACGCAGTATTTT. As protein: CSKSGTGNTDTQYF.